This entry lists 3 T cell receptor beta chains sequenced from one sample in a study of T cell changes during pregnancy in multiple sclerosis. Clones were sequenced by immunoSEQ multiplex PCR, and TCRdb holds only the in-frame ones, with some missing. The sample has roughly 30,000 clones; approximately 91% are singletons. The source material was CD8+ T cells from peripheral blood mononuclear cells, sampled before pregnancy. The receptors originated from a female donor with multiple sclerosis, enrolled in a pregnancy study.

The chain has TRBV9 and TRBJ2-1; a possible D gene is TRBD1 (6 bases). Germline V gives CDR1 SGDLS, CDR2 YYNGEE. The CDR3 sequence is 12 residues long. Trimming stripped 3 bases from V and 7 bases from J, with 8 bases between. The CDR3 DNA reads TGTGCCAGCAGCGAACAGGGAAATGAGCAGTTCTTC. Amino acid sequence: CASSEQGNEQFF.

The DNA for the CDR3 is TGTGCCAGCAGCTTCGGGACAGCAGCTTTTTATGGCTACACCTTC. Translated, it gives CASSFGTAAFYGYTF. The J gene is TRBJ1-2, the V gene TRBV7-9; 7 bases align to TRBD1. The J segment lost 5 bases and the V segment lost 3 bases, leaving 9 bases of the junction unmatched. Germline CDR1 and CDR2: SEHNR and FQNEAQ (reference sequence). This CDR3 has 15 amino acids.

This clone was observed once. This rearrangement joins TRBV5-6 to TRBJ2-7; D unresolved. The length of the CDR3 is 12 residues. CDR1 and CDR2 (germline): SGHDT, YYEEEE. Trimming removed 4 bases from V and 4 bases from J, with 9 bases in between. CDR3 DNA: TGTGCCAGCAGCATAGCAGATTACGAGCAGTACTTC. It is translated as CASSIADYEQYF.